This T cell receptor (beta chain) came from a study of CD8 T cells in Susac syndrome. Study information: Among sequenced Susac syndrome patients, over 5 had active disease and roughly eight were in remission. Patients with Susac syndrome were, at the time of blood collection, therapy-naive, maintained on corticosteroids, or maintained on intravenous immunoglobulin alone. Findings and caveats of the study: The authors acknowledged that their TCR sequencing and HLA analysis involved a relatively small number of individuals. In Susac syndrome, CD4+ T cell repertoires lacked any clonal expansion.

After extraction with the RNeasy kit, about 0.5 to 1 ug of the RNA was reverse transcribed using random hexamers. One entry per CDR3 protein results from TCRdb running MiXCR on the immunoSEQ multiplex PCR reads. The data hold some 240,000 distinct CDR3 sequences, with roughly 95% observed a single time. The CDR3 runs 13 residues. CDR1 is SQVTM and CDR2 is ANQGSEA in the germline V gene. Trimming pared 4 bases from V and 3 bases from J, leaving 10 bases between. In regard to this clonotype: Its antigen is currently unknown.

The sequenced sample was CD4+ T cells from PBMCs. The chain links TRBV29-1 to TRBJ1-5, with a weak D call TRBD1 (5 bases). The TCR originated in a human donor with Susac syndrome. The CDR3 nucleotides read TGCAGCGTTGCCCCAGGGAACAATCAGCCCCAGCATTTT. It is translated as CSVAPGNNQPQHF. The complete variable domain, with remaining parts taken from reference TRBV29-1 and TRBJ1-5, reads SAVISQKPSRDICQRGTSLTIQCQVDSQVTMMFWYRQQPGQSLTLIATANQGSEATYESGFVIDKFPISRPNLTFSTLTVSNMSPEDSSIYLCSVAPGNNQPQHFGDGTRLSIL.